The 9 T cell receptor beta chains reported below all come from one sample, sequenced in a study of blood T cell repertoires in COVID-19. Produced via immunoSEQ multiplex PCR; TCRdb's table is partial and in-frame only. The data hold more than 300,000 clones, with approximately 89% observed a single time. Material: peripheral blood. The receptors here all came from a woman under 40 with COVID-19, enrolled during active disease.

This clone was counted between two and nine times. The genes are TRBV4-1 and TRBJ2-7, with 9 bases aligning to TRBD1. CDR1 and CDR2 (germline): MGHRA, YSYEKL. The CDR3 extends over 16 amino acids. Trimming removed 0 bases from V and 2 bases from J; junction bases left unmatched: 5. The CDR3 loop reads CASSQEVWTGAYEQYF. The CDR3 DNA sequence: TGCGCCAGCAGCCAAGAAGTCTGGACAGGGGCCTACGAGCAGTACTTC.

This sequence joins TRBV28 and TRBJ2-7, with D possibly TRBD2 on 5 matching bases. The CDR3 totals 15 residues. The germline CDR1 and CDR2 sequences are MDHEN and SYDVKM. Deletions cut 5 bases from V and 5 bases from J, with 19 bases between. CDR3 nucleotides: TGTGCCAGCAGTCATTATCGGGGAGTTTCCCACGAGCAGTACTTC. Amino acid sequence: CASSHYRGVSHEQYF.

This rearrangement joins TRBV20-1 to TRBJ2-7; 10 bases align to TRBD2. V lost 3 bases to trimming and J lost 6 bases; unmatched junction nucleotides: 8. From germline, CDR1 is DFQATT and CDR2 SNEGSKA (reference sequence). The CDR3 is made up of 14 amino acids. The CDR3 spells CSASGLAGGSEQYF. Written as DNA, the CDR3 is TGCAGTGCTAGTGGGTTAGCGGGAGGTTCCGAGCAGTACTTC.

The rearrangement uses TRBV28 and TRBJ1-4; perhaps TRBD1 as D (5 bases). Trimming shortened V by 7 bases and J by 8 bases, and 17 bases separated the two germline ends. The CDR3 runs to 14 residues. Germline V gives CDR1 MDHEN, CDR2 SYDVKM. CDR3 loop: CASIPRVHYEKLFF. The DNA of the CDR3 is TGTGCCAGCATCCCCAGGGTGCATTACGAAAAACTGTTTTTT.

This sequence joins TRBV6-2 or TRBV6-3 and TRBJ2-7; D uncertain. V lost 3 bases and J 2 bases, leaving 8 bases between the germline ends. The CDR3 has 13 amino acids. The germline V gene has CDR1 MNHEY and CDR2 SVGEGT. CDR3 in amino acids: CASSYTVTYEQYF. The CDR3 DNA sequence: TGTGCCAGCAGTTATACGGTTACCTACGAGCAGTACTTC.

V gene TRBV27 combines with J gene TRBJ2-7; D not resolved. The germline V gene has CDR1 MNHEY and CDR2 SMNVEV (reference sequence). The CDR3 covers 14 residues. Trimming left V 5 bases short and J 0 bases short, with 11 bases between. The CDR3 nucleotides are TGTGCCAGCAGTGCCGACATAATCTCCTACGAGCAGTACTTC. Translating gives CASSADIISYEQYF.

The chain couples TRBV9 to TRBJ1-1; 10 bases align to TRBD1. The ends lost 0 bases at V and 13 bases at J; junction bases unmatched: 12. There are 15 residues in the CDR3. The germline gives CDR1 SGDLS, CDR2 YYNGEE. The CDR3 loop reads CASSVGGTGASGCFF. As DNA, the CDR3 is TGTGCCAGCAGCGTAGGTGGGACAGGGGCCTCCGGGTGTTTCTTT.

CDR3 residues: CASGSDILPEAFF. CDR3 coding DNA: TGTGCTAGTGGGTCGGACATCCTGCCTGAAGCTTTCTTT. The chain has TRBV12-5 and TRBJ1-1, with a tentative D call TRBD1 (5 bases). The CDR3 covers 13 residues. CDR1 LGHNT and CDR2 FRNRAP come from the germline V gene. Trimming took off 6 bases at V and 6 bases at J, with 14 bases between the two ends.

The chain has TRBV2 and TRBJ1-1, with 8 bases identical to TRBD1. V shed 6 bases and J 1 base; nucleotides not matched to a gene: 4. The CDR3 is 14 residues long. The germline V gene encodes CDR1 SNHLY and CDR2 FYNNEI. The CDR3 protein is CASRAGTGNTEAFF. DNA of the CDR3: TGTGCCAGCAGGGCCGGGACAGGGAACACTGAAGCTTTCTTT.